These T cell receptor beta chains were read from a single sample in a study of PD-L1 blockade in urothelial cancer. Libraries were prepared by immunoSEQ multiplex PCR; TCRdb keeps only in-frame clonotypes and omits some of them. This sample has about 43,000 clones, with around 90% found just once. The material was PBMCs, obtained around atezolizumab (anti-PD-L1) treatment. The source is a woman in her sixties or seventies with urothelial cancer. Both conserved end residues are part of each CDR3. The D gene is left open where the match is weak. Only part of the rows carry a size: once, few, many, or a class if the clone is expanded.

j_call clone_size d_call v_call cdr3_nt cdr3_aa
TRBJ2-7 . . TRBV27 TGTGCCAGCAGGATTGATACTGATCCCTACGAGCAGTACTTC CASRIDTDPYEQYF
TRBJ2-3 . TRBD2 TRBV19 TGTGCCAGTAGTCCCGGGGGGGGAAACACAGATACGCAGTATTTT CASSPGGGNTDTQYF
TRBJ1-1 . TRBD1 TRBV27 TGTGCCAGCAGTCCATGGACAGGGTCTTCTGAAGCTTTCTTT CASSPWTGSSEAFF
TRBJ1-2 . . TRBV19 TGTGCCTCAAAGGGCAGGGAACGTGGCTACACCTTC CASKGRERGYTF
TRBJ2-4 . . TRBV7-6 TGTGCCAGCAGCTTAGGTAGAGGTCTCGCCAAAAACATTCAGTACTTC CASSLGRGLAKNIQYF
TRBJ2-5 . . TRBV5-4 TGTGCCAGCAGCGTGGACTTGGGGGGAGAGACCCAGTACTTC CASSVDLGGETQYF
TRBJ2-1 . TRBD1 TRBV9 TGTGCCAGCAGCGAAAGGGACAGCCACAATGAGCAGTTCTTC CASSERDSHNEQFF
TRBJ1-2 . TRBD1 TRBV4-1 TGCGCCAGCAGCCAAGAGAGGACAGGGAATGGCTACACCTTC CASSQERTGNGYTF
TRBJ2-1 . . TRBV5-4 TGTGCCAGCAGCTTGGCAAGCGGACTGAAAAGTGAGCAGTTCTTC CASSLASGLKSEQFF
TRBJ1-1 . . TRBV14 TGTGCCAGCAGCCCCTTCCTGGCCGAGAACACTGAAGCTTTCTTT CASSPFLAENTEAFF
TRBJ2-3 . . TRBV9 TGTGCCAGCAGCCTTCGGGAACAGAGTTTCACAGATACGCAGTATTTT CASSLREQSFTDTQYF
TRBJ1-4 . . TRBV5-4 TGTGCCAGCAGCGTGGGTGGGGGCGCCAATGAAAAACTGTTTTTT CASSVGGGANEKLFF
TRBJ2-1 . TRBD2 TRBV7-3 TGTGCCAGCAGCTTAACTAGCGGGGGCCACTCCTACAATGAGCAGTTCTTC CASSLTSGGHSYNEQFF
TRBJ2-1 . . TRBV5-1 TGCGCCAGCAGCTTGGAGCTAGCGAACTACAATGAGCAGTTCTTC CASSLELANYNEQFF
TRBJ2-1 . . TRBV5-1 TGCGCCAGCAGCTTTGGCGGAAGCTCCTACAATGAGCAGTTCTTC CASSFGGSSYNEQFF
TRBJ1-3 few TRBD1 TRBV2 TGTGCCACCGAGGGACAGGAGGTAGGGACGAGCACCATATATTTT CATEGQEVGTSTIYF
TRBJ1-2 . TRBD1 TRBV9 TGTGCCAGCAGCGGAAGGGACAGACTCTATGGCTACACCTTC CASSGRDRLYGYTF
TRBJ1-1 . . TRBV27 TGTGCCAGCAGTTTTGGGGGCGTGATGAACACTGAAGCTTTCTTT CASSFGGVMNTEAFF
TRBJ1-1 . TRBD1 TRBV25-1 TGTGCCAGCACCGGGACAGGGGACACTGAAGCTTTCTTT CASTGTGDTEAFF
TRBJ2-1 . TRBD2 TRBV7-7 TGTGCCAGCAGCTTAGCTAGCGGGACCTCCTACAATGAGCAGTTCTTC CASSLASGTSYNEQFF
TRBJ1-1 . TRBD1 TRBV28 TGTGCCAGTGCCCTGACAGGGGACGAAGCTTTCTTT CASALTGDEAFF
TRBJ1-5 few . TRBV10-1 TGCGCCAGCAGGCCAGACCAGGGTAAGAGCAATCAGCCCCAGCATTTT CASRPDQGKSNQPQHF
TRBJ2-1 . . TRBV9 TGTGCCAGCCGAAGCGGTTACGACCTGGGCAATGAGCAGTTCTTC CASRSGYDLGNEQFF
TRBJ2-3 . TRBD2 TRBV5-1 TGCGCCAGCAGCTTAGCGGGGGGCCGGGGCACAGATACGCAGTATTTT CASSLAGGRGTDTQYF
TRBJ1-4 . . TRBV19 TGTGCCAGTAGTTTTCGGCGGGAAAAACTGTTTTTT CASSFRREKLFF
TRBJ2-7 . . TRBV5-5 TGTGCCAGCAGCTTGGACAGGGGGGGATACGAGCAGTACTTC CASSLDRGGYEQYF
TRBJ1-2 . . TRBV4-3 TGCGCCAGCAGCCAAGATACCCAGGCGACCCCCTATGGCTACACCTTC CASSQDTQATPYGYTF
TRBJ2-7 once . TRBV6-1 TGTGCCACCGACTTACCGGGACACTGGTACGAGCAGTACTTC CATDLPGHWYEQYF
TRBJ1-1 . TRBD1 TRBV19 TGTGCCAGTATCAGGGAGACAGGGGGTACGGCTTTCTTT CASIRETGGTAFF
TRBJ2-7 . TRBD1 TRBV27 TGTGCCAGCAGTTTCAACTCCGGGACAGGTGAATCCCACGAGCAGTACTTC CASSFNSGTGESHEQYF
TRBJ2-7 . TRBD2 TRBV10-3 TGTGCCATCAGTGTGGGACTAGCGGGAAATGGGCAGTACTTC CAISVGLAGNGQYF
TRBJ1-5 . . TRBV10-3 TGTGCCATCACGGACAGAATCAATCAGCCCCAGCATTTT CAITDRINQPQHF
TRBJ2-7 . . TRBV4-1 TGCGCCAGCAGCCAAGATGTAGTCCCGCCATTTTACGAGCAGTACTTC CASSQDVVPPFYEQYF
TRBJ2-4 . . TRBV21-1 TGTGCCAGCACCTCGGGATACAAAAACATTCAGTACTTC CASTSGYKNIQYF
TRBJ2-1 . . TRBV6-6 TGTGCCAGCAGTTACTCGCAGGGGGGCTCCTACAATGAGCAGTTCTTC CASSYSQGGSYNEQFF
TRBJ2-1 . TRBD1 TRBV5-1 TGCGCCAGCAGCTTGGGGCAGGGGGCTTTTTCCTACAATGAGCAGTTCTTC CASSLGQGAFSYNEQFF
TRBJ2-2 . . TRBV2 TGTGCCAGCAGCCATCCCTTGCGGAGCGGACGGAGTTCCGGGGAGCTGTTTTTT CASSHPLRSGRSSGELFF
TRBJ2-7 . TRBD2 TRBV5-4 TGTGCCAGCAGCTTTGGACTAGCGGGAGTCGAGCAGTACTTC CASSFGLAGVEQYF
TRBJ2-2 . . TRBV5-1 TGCGCCAGCAGCACCAGACAAGACCCGAACACCGGGGAGCTGTTTTTT CASSTRQDPNTGELFF
TRBJ2-7 . TRBD1 TRBV4-2 TGTGCCAGCAGCATCGGAATGGGACAGGGGTTCTCCTACGAGCAGTACTTC CASSIGMGQGFSYEQYF
TRBJ2-5 . . TRBV15 TGTGCCACCAGCAGCCTCGGGGGGACCCAGTACTTC CATSSLGGTQYF
TRBJ1-2 once . TRBV19 TGTGCCAGTAGGTCGCAGGGGACTAACTATGGCTACACCTTC CASRSQGTNYGYTF
TRBJ1-2 . . TRBV29-1 TGCAGCGTCACAGGGAATGGCTACACCTTC CSVTGNGYTF